This TCR beta chain is drawn from a study of T cell responses to AZD1222 COVID-19 vaccine. Overall study: Timing groups of about 4 and about 12 weeks for second doses were pooled. General study results and limits: Among those given AZD1222, only 6 or 7 were seropositive at baseline. Close to half of spike-specific TCRs reportedly recognize unmutated variant regions. White British people made up most donors, females outnumbered males, and clonal diversity was possibly underestimated.

To note about this clone: Its antigen is undetermined.

TCRdb's table, derived via immunoSEQ multiplex PCR, lists solely in-frame clones and lacks some. The sample shows some 120,000 clones, around 87% of them seen only once. With 0 bases removed from V and 4 bases from J, the gap between germline ends came to 6 bases. The CDR3 sequence is 13 residues long. The germline CDR1 and CDR2 sequences are MNHEY and SVGAGI. J is TRBJ1-2 and V is TRBV6-5; D is undetermined. The receptor was isolated from an adult in good health. Sample: peripheral blood, taken on day 0 of AZD1222 vaccination. The CDR3 region is CASSYSGSYGYTF. The CDR3, as DNA: TGTGCCAGCAGTTACTCAGGGAGCTATGGCTACACCTTC.